This T cell receptor (beta chain) derives from a study of regulatory T cells in long-lasting Graves disease. Study-level background: With positive TSH receptor antibodies and over 5 years of antithyroid drugs, Graves' disease was considered persistent.

CDR1 is MNHEY and CDR2 is SMNVEV in the germline V gene (reference sequence). CDR3 length: 15 residues. The germline V and J ends were trimmed by 2 bases and 4 bases, with 12 bases remaining between them. This clonotype was seen a handful of times. The time point was: persistent/refractory GD, antithyroid drugs over 5 years with positive TRAb. The authors made the TCR library using RNA they extracted from PBMCs. Relying on iRepertoire HTBI primers and Arm-PCR of CDR3 regions, the team built TCR beta libraries. TCRdb reprocessed the multiplex PCR reads with MiXCR, giving one entry per CDR3 protein. The sample contains 300,000 to 500,000 distinct CDR3 sequences, under 25% of which appear only once.

Sequencing used peripheral blood mononuclear cells (PBMCs), obtained when the disease was refractory, from a patient treated with antithyroid drugs. The chain is built from TRBV27 and TRBJ2-1, with D perhaps being TRBD1 or TRBD2 (5 bases each). This sequence originates from a female donor with Graves disease. The CDR3 region is CASSLEQGPYNEQFF. The CDR3 nucleotides read TGTGCCAGCAGTTTAGAGCAGGGACCATACAATGAGCAGTTCTTC.